These 13 T cell receptor beta chains were sequenced from one sample in a study of regulatory T cells in long-lasting Graves disease. Combining iRepertoire HTBI primers with Arm-PCR of CDR3 regions, the authors built TCR beta libraries. TCRdb reprocessed the multiplex PCR reads via MiXCR and lists one record per CDR3 protein. The sample has a few hundred thousand distinct CDR3 sequences, roughly 25% seen once. This sample's time point: persistent/refractory GD, antithyroid drugs over 5 years with positive TRAb. Generation of the TCR library employed RNA extracted from PBMCs. The sample consisted of peripheral blood mononuclear cells (PBMCs), taken when the disease was refractory, from a patient treated with antithyroid drugs. The receptor set was obtained from a woman aged 35 to 49 with Graves disease.

In this sample, this clonotype turned up a few times. The chain has TRBV29-1 and TRBJ2-1; D ambiguous. V lost 7 bases to trimming and J lost 4 bases, with 14 bases between them. Germline V gene sequence: CDR1 SQVTM, CDR2 ANQGSEA. The CDR3 is 13 residues long. The CDR3 loop reads CSAAVYSYNEQFF. The CDR3 region has the DNA TGCAGCGCCGCGGTGTACTCGTACAATGAGCAGTTCTTC.

This clonotype was found a few times. The rearrangement links TRBV6-2 or TRBV6-3 to TRBJ2-2, with D possibly TRBD2 on 5 matching bases. The CDR3 extends over 13 amino acids. Germline assignment: CDR1 MNHEY and CDR2 SVGEGT. V dropped 11 bases and J dropped 4 bases, with 14 bases sitting between them. The CDR3 is CAARTEGTGELFF. CDR3 DNA sequence: TGTGCCGCCAGGACCGAGGGCACCGGGGAGCTGTTTTTT.

The V and J genes are TRBV20-1 and TRBJ2-5; 9 nucleotides line up with TRBD2. CDR1 and CDR2 from the germline V gene are DFQATT and SNEGSKA (reference sequence). V lost 6 bases and J lost 4; bases outside the gene matches: 12. This CDR3 is built from 15 residues. The CDR3 protein is CSATPTSGIVETQYF. DNA for the CDR3: TGCAGTGCCACCCCGACTAGCGGAATCGTAGAGACCCAGTACTTC.

There are many counts of this clonotype. This chain connects TRBV7-2 to TRBJ2-7; no clear D gene. V was cut by 2 bases and J by 6 bases, with 8 bases left in between. CDR1 SGHTA and CDR2 FQGNSA come from the germline V gene. The CDR3 contains 12 residues. CDR3 DNA: TGTGCCAGCAGCTTATACCGGCGCGAGCAGTACTTC. Protein: CASSLYRREQYF.

This chain links TRBV5-1 with TRBJ1-4; 12 nucleotides line up with TRBD1. This CDR3 has 19 residues. Germline CDR1 reads SGHRS; CDR2 reads YFSETQ. The V segment lost 0 bases and the J segment 1 base; nucleotides outside the gene matches: 7. The CDR3: CASSLAGTGGARTNEKLFF. For the CDR3, the DNA is TGCGCCAGCAGCTTGGCCGGGACAGGGGGCGCGAGAACTAATGAAAAACTGTTTTTT.

This chain links TRBV9 with TRBJ1-3, with D unresolved. Trimming took 0 bases from V and 4 from J, leaving 11 bases between them. The CDR3 is made up of 15 amino acids. CDR1 SGDLS and CDR2 YYNGEE come from the germline V gene. In DNA, the CDR3 is TGTGCCAGCAGCGTAGATCCGTTCCTCGGAAACACCATATATTTT. Translated, it gives CASSVDPFLGNTIYF.

This clonotype occurred many times. V gene TRBV12-3 or TRBV12-4 combines with J gene TRBJ1-3; the D is unclear. This CDR3 spans 14 amino acids. Trimming removed 11 bases from V and 0 bases from J, with 14 bases in between. The CDR3 DNA sequence: TGTGCCTCGCAGCGGCGGAGCTCTGGAAACACCATATATTTT. Residues: CASQRRSSGNTIYF.

This clonotype was seen repeatedly, ten times or more. The gene calls are TRBV28 and TRBJ1-6; 11 positions match TRBD1. V trimming: 4 bases; J trimming: 6 bases; junction bases outside the gene matches: 2. CDR1 MDHEN and CDR2 SYDVKM come from the germline V gene. The CDR3 has 15 residues. The CDR3 is CASSSDRGLNSPLHF. CDR3 coding DNA: TGTGCCAGCAGTTCGGACAGGGGGCTTAATTCACCCCTCCACTTT.

The chain recombines TRBV7-8 with TRBJ2-1; 8 bases agree with TRBD2. With 6 bases clipped from V and 8 bases from J, the junction kept 9 bases outside the gene matches. The V gene's germline CDR1 is SGHVS and CDR2 FQNEAQ. The CDR3 totals 14 residues. CDR3 loop: CASSWTSRVDEQFF. CDR3 nucleotide sequence: TGTGCCAGCAGTTGGACTAGCAGGGTTGATGAGCAGTTCTTC.

This clonotype was detected only a few times. The chain is built from TRBV7-3 and TRBJ2-2, with D uncertain. Between the trimmed V and J ends, which lost 1 base and 0 bases, there was a span of 9 bases. Germline V lookup: CDR1 SGHTA, CDR2 FQGTGA. This CDR3 has 16 amino acids. Here the CDR3 DNA reads TGTGCCAGCAGCTTAAATCCGATTTCGAACACCGGGGAGCTGTTTTTT. Amino acid sequence: CASSLNPISNTGELFF.

Regarding this clonotype: A much larger clone differs by one base, so this may be a read error. The chain couples TRBV10-3 to TRBJ2-2, with D perhaps given as TRBD1 or TRBD2 (6 bases each). Germline assignment: CDR1 ENHRY and CDR2 SYGVKD. The CDR3 has 15 residues. CDR3 residues: CAISESRGDTGKLFF. In DNA form, the CDR3 reads TGTGCCATCAGTGAGTCGAGGGGGGACACCGGGAAGCTGTTTTTT.

A word on this clonotype: Being one base from a much bigger clone, this may be a read error. This sequence joins TRBV28 and TRBJ2-7; D call uncertain. Germline assignment: CDR1 MDHEN and CDR2 SYDVKM. CDR3 length: 14 amino acids. The CDR3 region has the DNA TGTGCCTGCAGTTTAAGGACGACCCGCCACGAGCAGTACTTC. Residues: CACSLRTTRHEQYF.

In this sample, this clonotype turned up many times. The chain has TRBV2 and TRBJ2-7, with 9 positions matching TRBD2. The CDR3 length is 13 residues. V lost 10 bases to trimming and J lost 2 bases; unmatched junction nucleotides: 6. Germline V CDR1 and CDR2: SNHLY, FYNNEI. The CDR3 nucleotides read TGTGCCACTAAGACTAGCGGTCCCTACGAGCAGTACTTC. Amino acids: CATKTSGPYEQYF. Based on the CDR3 plus reference TRBV2 and TRBJ2-7, the full variable domain is EPEVTQTPSHQVTQMGQEVILRCVPISNHLYFYWYRQILGQKVEFLVSFYNNEISEKSEIFDDQFSVERPDGSNFTLKIRSTKLEDSAMYFCATKTSGPYEQYFGPGTRLTVT.